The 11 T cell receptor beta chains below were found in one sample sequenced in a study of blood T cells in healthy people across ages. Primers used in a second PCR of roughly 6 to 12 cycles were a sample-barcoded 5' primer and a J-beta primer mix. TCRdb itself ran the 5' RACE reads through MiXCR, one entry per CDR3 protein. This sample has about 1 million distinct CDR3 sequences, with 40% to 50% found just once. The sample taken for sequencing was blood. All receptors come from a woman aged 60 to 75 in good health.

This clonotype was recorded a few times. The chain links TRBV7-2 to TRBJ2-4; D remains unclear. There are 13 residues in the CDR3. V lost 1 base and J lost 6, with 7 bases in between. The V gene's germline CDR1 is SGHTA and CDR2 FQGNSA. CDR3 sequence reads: CASSLDPVNIQYF. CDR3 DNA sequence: TGTGCCAGCAGCTTAGACCCAGTAAACATTCAGTACTTC.

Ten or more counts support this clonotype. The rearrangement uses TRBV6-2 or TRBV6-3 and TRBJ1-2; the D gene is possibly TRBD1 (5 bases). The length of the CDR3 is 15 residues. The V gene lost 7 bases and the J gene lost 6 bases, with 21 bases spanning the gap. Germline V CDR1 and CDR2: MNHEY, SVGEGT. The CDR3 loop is CASTQPGAPSHGYTF. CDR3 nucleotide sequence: TGTGCCAGCACCCAGCCCGGGGCACCATCGCATGGCTACACCTTC.

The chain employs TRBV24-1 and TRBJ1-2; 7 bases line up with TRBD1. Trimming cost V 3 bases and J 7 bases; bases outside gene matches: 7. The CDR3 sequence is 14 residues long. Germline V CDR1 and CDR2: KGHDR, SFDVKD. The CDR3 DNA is TGTGCCACCAGTGATGGACAGGAGACTACTGGCTACACCTTC. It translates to CATSDGQETTGYTF.

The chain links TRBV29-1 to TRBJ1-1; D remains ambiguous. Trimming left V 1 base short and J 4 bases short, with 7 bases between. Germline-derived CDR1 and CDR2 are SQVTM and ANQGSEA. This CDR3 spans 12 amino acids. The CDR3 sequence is CSVEGGGTEAFF. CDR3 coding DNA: TGCAGCGTTGAAGGGGGAGGCACTGAAGCTTTCTTT.

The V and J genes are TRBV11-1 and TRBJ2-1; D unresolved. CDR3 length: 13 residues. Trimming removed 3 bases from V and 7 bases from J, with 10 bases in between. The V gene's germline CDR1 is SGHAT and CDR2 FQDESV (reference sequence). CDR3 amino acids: CASSFLDQNEQFF. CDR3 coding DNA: TGTGCCAGCAGCTTCCTAGACCAAAATGAGCAGTTCTTC.

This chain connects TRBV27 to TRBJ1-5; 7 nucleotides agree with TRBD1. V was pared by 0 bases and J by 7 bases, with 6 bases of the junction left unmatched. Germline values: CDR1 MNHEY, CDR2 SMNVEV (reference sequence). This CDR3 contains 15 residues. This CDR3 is CASSLSRQGDQPQHF. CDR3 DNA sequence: TGTGCCAGCAGTTTATCCAGACAGGGTGACCAGCCCCAGCATTTT.

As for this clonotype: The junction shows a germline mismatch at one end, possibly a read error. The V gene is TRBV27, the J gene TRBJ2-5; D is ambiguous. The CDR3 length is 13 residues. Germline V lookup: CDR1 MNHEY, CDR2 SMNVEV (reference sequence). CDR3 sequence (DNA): TGTGCCTGCAGTTCCTACTTTTACAATGAGCAGTACTTC. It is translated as CACSSYFYNEQYF.

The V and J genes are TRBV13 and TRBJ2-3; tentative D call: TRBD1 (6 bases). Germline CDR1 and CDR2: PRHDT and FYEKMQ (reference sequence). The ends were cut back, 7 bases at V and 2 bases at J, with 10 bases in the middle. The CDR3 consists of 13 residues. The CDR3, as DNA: TGTGCCAGCATGGACAGTTACACAGATACGCAGTATTTT. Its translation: CASMDSYTDTQYF.

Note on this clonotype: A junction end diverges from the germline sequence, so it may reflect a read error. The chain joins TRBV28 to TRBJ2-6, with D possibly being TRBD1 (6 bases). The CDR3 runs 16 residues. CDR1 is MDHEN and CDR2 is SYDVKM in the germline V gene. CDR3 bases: TGTGCCTGCAGTTCCTACCCAGGGGCTGGGGCCAACGTCCTGACTTTC. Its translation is CACSSYPGAGANVLTF.

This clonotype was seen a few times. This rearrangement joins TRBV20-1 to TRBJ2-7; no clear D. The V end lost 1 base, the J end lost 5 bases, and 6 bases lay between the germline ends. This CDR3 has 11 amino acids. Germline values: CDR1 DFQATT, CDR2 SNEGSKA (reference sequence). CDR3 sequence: CSARGGNEQYF. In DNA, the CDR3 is TGCAGTGCTAGAGGGGGAAACGAGCAGTACTTC.

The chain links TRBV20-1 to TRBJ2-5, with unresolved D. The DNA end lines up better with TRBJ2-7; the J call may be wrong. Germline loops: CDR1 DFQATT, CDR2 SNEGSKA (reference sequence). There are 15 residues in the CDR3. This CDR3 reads CSARDPGRTVAEQYF. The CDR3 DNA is TGCAGTGCTAGAGACCCGGGCCGTACCGTGGCCGAGCAGTACTTC.